The 31 T cell receptor beta chains below come from one sample, sequenced in a study of cytomegalovirus exposure and HLA in healthy donors. Only in-frame clones appear in the TCRdb table, and some are missing; sequencing was by immunoSEQ multiplex PCR. The top ten hold around 0.9% of the sample, which has about 160,000 clones, approximately 96% seen once. Sequenced material: PBMCs. These receptors all come from a woman between 18 and 29 years old in good health and CMV-seronegative.

The rearrangement uses TRBV5-4 and TRBJ2-3, with a possible D match to TRBD2 (5 bases). CDR3 size: 15 residues. V lost 0 bases to trimming and J lost 4 bases, with 12 bases between them. Germline-derived CDR1 and CDR2 are SGHNT and YYREEE (reference sequence). The CDR3 here is CASSLGSDSADTQYF. The CDR3 region has the DNA TGTGCCAGCAGCTTGGGGAGCGATAGCGCAGATACGCAGTATTTT.

V usage is TRBV14 and J usage is TRBJ2-2; 7 bases fit TRBD2. The germline V gene has CDR1 SGHDN and CDR2 FVKESK. V shed 1 base, J shed 5 bases, and the junction held 7 bases outside the gene matches. The CDR3 sequence is 16 residues long. The CDR3 loop is CASSQVSGRGTGELFF. In nucleotides, the CDR3 is TGTGCCAGCAGCCAAGTGTCCGGGCGGGGGACCGGGGAGCTGTTTTTT.

The rearrangement uses TRBV7-9 and TRBJ2-7, with TRBD2 as a possible D gene (6 bases). V lost 2 bases, J lost 3 bases, and 14 bases lay in between. CDR3 length equals 15 residues. The germline V gene has CDR1 SEHNR and CDR2 FQNEAQ (reference sequence). The CDR3 sequence is CASSLNRTTSYEQYF. Here the CDR3 DNA reads TGTGCCAGCAGCTTAAATCGGACTACAAGCTACGAGCAGTACTTC.

The J gene is TRBJ2-3, the V gene TRBV9; 9 nucleotides match TRBD2. The CDR3 runs to 18 residues. The germline gives CDR1 SGDLS, CDR2 YYNGEE. Trimming removed 0 bases from V and 1 base from J; junction bases left unmatched: 9. The CDR3 region is CASSVERGGAGGTDTQYF. Written as DNA, the CDR3 is TGTGCCAGCAGCGTAGAACGCGGGGGGGCTGGGGGCACAGATACGCAGTATTTT.

The chain links TRBV5-1 to TRBJ2-7, with 9 bases fitting TRBD1. Germline CDR1 and CDR2: SGHRS and YFSETQ. V trimming: 0 bases; J trimming: 4 bases; junction bases outside the gene matches: 5. The CDR3 has 15 amino acids. This CDR3 reads CASSLVTGGSYEQYF. The DNA for the CDR3 is TGCGCCAGCAGCTTGGTGACAGGGGGATCGTACGAGCAGTACTTC.

This sequence joins TRBV2 and TRBJ2-7, with TRBD2 matching 8 bases. Germline V gene data show CDR1 as SNHLY and CDR2 as FYNNEI. V dropped 2 bases and J dropped 4; count of bases not matched to a gene: 13. The CDR3 sequence is 17 residues long. The CDR3 is CASSEQPPGGGLYEQYF. In DNA form, the CDR3 reads TGTGCCAGCAGTGAACAACCCCCCGGCGGGGGGCTGTACGAGCAGTACTTC. The full variable domain, completed using reference TRBV2 and TRBJ2-7, is EPEVTQTPSHQVTQMGQEVILRCVPISNHLYFYWYRQILGQKVEFLVSFYNNEISEKSEIFDDQFSVERPDGSNFTLKIRSTKLEDSAMYFCASSEQPPGGGLYEQYFGPGTRLTVT.

The V and J genes are TRBV27 and TRBJ1-6; D uncertain. CDR3 length equals 13 residues. Germline CDR1 is MNHEY and CDR2 is SMNVEV (reference sequence). Deletions cut 2 bases from V and 9 bases from J, with 8 bases between. The CDR3 sequence is CASSLGPSSPLHF. CDR3 nucleotides: TGTGCCAGCAGTTTAGGCCCATCTTCACCCCTCCACTTT.

CDR3 nucleotide sequence: TGTGCCAGCATAGTGGCAGGGGGAAGCTACGAGCAGTACTTC. It translates to CASIVAGGSYEQYF. The genes are TRBV6-1 and TRBJ2-7; 7 nucleotides match TRBD1. The CDR3 is 14 amino acids. Trimming removed 7 bases from V and 3 bases from J; junction bases left unmatched: 9. The germline V gene has CDR1 MNHNS and CDR2 SASEGT.

The chain carries TRBV19 and TRBJ1-2; 9 bases are a match to TRBD1. The CDR3 has 14 amino acids. The germline V gene encodes CDR1 LNHDA and CDR2 SQIVND (reference sequence). The V gene end was trimmed by 3 bases and the J gene end by 8 bases; junction bases not matched to a gene: 7. The DNA for the CDR3 is TGTGCCAGTAGTATTCTCCGGGACAGGGTGGGCTACACCTTC. Protein sequence: CASSILRDRVGYTF.

On this clone: This CDR3 is also generated by other DNA sequences in the sample. This sequence joins TRBV29-1 and TRBJ1-2; a weak D match, TRBD1 (6 bases). This CDR3 region has 11 residues. The V end was cut by 4 bases, the J end by 6 bases, with 9 bases between. Germline CDR1 reads SQVTM; CDR2 reads ANQGSEA. The CDR3 loop reads CSVAQGDGYTF. CDR3 coding DNA: TGCAGCGTTGCACAGGGAGATGGCTACACCTTC.

The gene calls are TRBV4-1 and TRBJ1-1; no reliable D call. Deletions cut 4 bases from V and 4 bases from J, with 19 bases between. This CDR3 spans 16 amino acids. Germline V lookup: CDR1 MGHRA, CDR2 YSYEKL. The CDR3 nucleotides read TGCGCCAGCAGCCCATCCTCCGATCGATACGGCACTGAAGCTTTCTTT. Amino acids: CASSPSSDRYGTEAFF.

The gene calls are TRBV11-2 and TRBJ2-7; D is possibly TRBD2 (6 bases). Germline assignment: CDR1 SGHAT and CDR2 FQNNGV. This CDR3 contains 15 residues. The germline V and J ends were trimmed by 5 bases and 6 bases, with 20 bases remaining between them. Here the CDR3 reads CASSPTVGGSLEQYF. As DNA, the CDR3 is TGTGCCAGCAGCCCAACGGTCGGGGGTTCCCTCGAGCAGTACTTC.

The V call is TRBV7-3, the J call TRBJ2-1, with D perhaps matching TRBD1 (6 bases). V was pared by 6 bases and J by 3 bases, with 9 bases between. The CDR3 runs 13 residues. Looked up from germline, CDR1 is SGHTA and CDR2 is FQGTGA. Here the CDR3 reads CASSLQGYNEQFF. CDR3 in DNA: TGTGCCAGCAGTCTACAGGGCTACAATGAGCAGTTCTTC. Full variable domain (remainder filled in from reference TRBV7-3 and TRBJ2-1): GAGVSQTPSNKVTEKGKYVELRCDPISGHTALYWYRQSLGQGPEFLIYFQGTGAADDSGLPNDRFFAVRPEGSVSTLKIQRTERGDSAVYLCASSLQGYNEQFFGPGTRLTVL.

This sequence joins TRBV5-1 and TRBJ2-7; D might be TRBD1 (6 bases). V lost 4 bases and J lost 1, with 12 bases in between. There are 14 residues in the CDR3. Germline CDR1 and CDR2: SGHRS and YFSETQ. The CDR3 loop is CASSPGAPSYEQYF. The CDR3 DNA is TGCGCCAGCAGCCCAGGGGCCCCATCCTACGAGCAGTACTTC.

This clone was detected once. This chain joins TRBV29-1 and TRBJ1-2; TRBD1 might be the D (5 bases). Germline loops: CDR1 SQVTM, CDR2 ANQGSEA. V lost 4 bases and J 6 bases, leaving 21 bases between the germline ends. CDR3 length: 15 amino acids. The CDR3 bases are TGCAGCGTTGCCCATGCAGGGCCGAATGAGGATGGCTACACCTTC. Translating gives CSVAHAGPNEDGYTF.

The rearrangement uses TRBV27 and TRBJ2-7; 12 bases are a match to TRBD2. CDR1 and CDR2 (germline): MNHEY, SMNVEV (reference sequence). Trimming removed 2 bases from V and 3 bases from J; junction bases left unmatched: 8. The CDR3 sequence is 17 residues long. The CDR3 loop is CASSLDLPTSGGYEQYF. Here the CDR3 DNA reads TGTGCCAGCAGTTTAGATCTCCCGACTAGCGGGGGCTACGAGCAGTACTTC.

This clone was seen a few times. This sequence joins TRBV7-2 and TRBJ2-7; possibly TRBD1 for D (5 bases). Looked up from germline, CDR1 is SGHTA and CDR2 is FQGNSA. The CDR3 spans 14 residues. The V end lost 0 bases, the J end lost 4 bases, and 10 bases lay between the germline ends. As DNA, the CDR3 is TGTGCCAGCAGCTTAGCGCTCAGGGATTACGAGCAGTACTTC. It encodes CASSLALRDYEQYF.

This clone was seen only once. The rearrangement joins TRBV27 to TRBJ2-5; 9 nucleotides agree with TRBD2. This CDR3 comprises 17 residues. Germline CDR1 MNHEY, CDR2 SMNVEV (reference sequence). After removal of 0 bases from V and 4 bases from J, the junction contained 9 bases not matched to a gene. CDR3 DNA: TGTGCCAGCAGTTTATCAGACGGCGGGGGGGCTCCAGAGACCCAGTACTTC. Its translation: CASSLSDGGGAPETQYF.

The chain recombines TRBV11-2 with TRBJ2-5, with TRBD2 matching 7 bases. Germline V lookup: CDR1 SGHAT, CDR2 FQNNGV. CDR3 length: 15 residues. The J segment lost 4 bases and the V segment lost 2 bases, leaving 7 bases of the junction unmatched. Here the CDR3 reads CASSLRAGKGETQYF. The CDR3 bases are TGTGCCAGCAGCTTAAGAGCGGGAAAGGGAGAGACCCAGTACTTC. Variable domain in full (rest from reference TRBV11-2 and TRBJ2-5): EAGVAQSPRYKIIEKRQSVAFWCNPISGHATLYWYQQILGQGPKLLIQFQNNGVVDDSQLPKDRFSAERLKGVDSTLKIQPAKLEDSAVYLCASSLRAGKGETQYFGPGTRLLVL.

The V gene is TRBV7-2, the J gene TRBJ2-7; TRBD2 aligns across 8 bases. J was trimmed by 3 bases and V by 5 bases; bases with no gene match: 6. The CDR3 spans 14 residues. Germline V gene sequence: CDR1 SGHTA, CDR2 FQGNSA. The DNA for the CDR3 is TGTGCCAGCAGCGAAGGACTAGCACTCTACGAGCAGTACTTC. Protein product: CASSEGLALYEQYF.

As to this clone: Other DNA sequences in this specimen translate into the identical CDR3. V is TRBV7-2 and J is TRBJ2-3; maybe TRBD2 (6 bases). The CDR3 extends over 14 amino acids. Germline values: CDR1 SGHTA, CDR2 FQGNSA. Deletions cut 3 bases from V and 0 bases from J, with 7 bases between. The CDR3 DNA reads TGTGCCAGCAGCTTTAGCGGTAGCACAGATACGCAGTATTTT. Protein product: CASSFSGSTDTQYF.

The J gene is TRBJ2-1, the V gene TRBV4-3; 8 positions agree with TRBD1. CDR1 is LGHNA and CDR2 is YSLEER in the germline V gene. This CDR3 contains 14 residues. J was trimmed by 6 bases and V by 5 bases; bases with no gene match: 6. The CDR3 region is CASSDIDRGNEQFF. CDR3 bases: TGCGCCAGCAGCGATATCGACAGGGGCAATGAGCAGTTCTTC.

The chain's CDR3 is CASNKRPSTDTQYF. CDR3 in DNA: TGTGCCAGCAATAAGCGGCCTAGCACAGATACGCAGTATTTT. The chain joins TRBV6-5 to TRBJ2-3; D is perhaps TRBD2 (5 bases). The germline V gene has CDR1 MNHEY and CDR2 SVGAGI. Trimming shortened V by 7 bases and J by 0 bases, and 11 bases separated the two germline ends. The CDR3 totals 14 residues.

The chain links TRBV7-9 to TRBJ2-1, with D maybe TRBD2 (5 bases). Trimming pared 5 bases from V and 9 bases from J, leaving 8 bases between. Germline CDR1 and CDR2: SEHNR and FQNEAQ (reference sequence). This CDR3 is built from 11 residues. The CDR3 sequence is CASSNRGEQFF. The CDR3 bases are TGTGCCAGCAGCAACCGGGGTGAGCAGTTCTTC. The complete variable domain, with remaining parts taken from reference TRBV7-9 and TRBJ2-1, reads DTGVSQNPRHKITKRGQNVTFRCDPISEHNRLYWYRQTLGQGPEFLTYFQNEAQLEKSRLLSDRFSAERPKGSFSTLEIQRTEQGDSAMYLCASSNRGEQFFGPGTRLTVL.

The chain is built from TRBV7-9 and TRBJ2-5, with D perhaps matching TRBD1 (6 bases). This CDR3 has 15 amino acids. Trimming took off 4 bases at V and 4 bases at J, with 16 bases between the two ends. CDR1 SEHNR and CDR2 FQNEAQ come from the germline V gene (reference sequence). CDR3 protein: CASSSQGGSGETQYF. The DNA of the CDR3 is TGTGCCAGCAGCTCCCAAGGGGGTTCTGGAGAGACCCAGTACTTC.

The J gene is TRBJ2-7, the V gene TRBV2; 13 bases fit TRBD2. The CDR3 contains 12 residues. Germline V gene data show CDR1 as SNHLY and CDR2 as FYNNEI. Trimming removed 11 bases from V and 6 bases from J; junction bases left unmatched: 4. As DNA, the CDR3 is TGTGCCGCGAGGACTAGCGGGGGCGAGCAGTACTTC. It yields the protein CAARTSGGEQYF.

The chain carries TRBV5-8 and TRBJ2-1; D gene uncertain. CDR1 is SGHTS and CDR2 is YDEGEE in the germline V gene. There are 16 residues in the CDR3. Trimming cost V 4 bases and J 0 bases, with 14 bases left between them. The CDR3 nucleotides read TGTGCCAGCAGCGGCCGAGGATTGGGCTCCTACAATGAGCAGTTCTTC. Protein product: CASSGRGLGSYNEQFF.

The CDR3 DNA reads TGCGCCAGCAGCTTGGATTACAGGGGGACGGCCGGGGAGCTGTTTTTT. Its translation: CASSLDYRGTAGELFF. The genes are TRBV5-1 and TRBJ2-2; 8 nucleotides agree with TRBD1. There are 16 residues in the CDR3. V dropped 0 bases and J dropped 6; count of bases not matched to a gene: 7. Germline values: CDR1 SGHRS, CDR2 YFSETQ.

V is TRBV6-6 and J is TRBJ2-1, with D possibly matching TRBD1 (6 bases). Germline V gives CDR1 MNHNY, CDR2 SVGAGI (reference sequence). The CDR3 is 15 residues long. The V end lost 2 bases, the J end lost 1 base, and 9 bases lay between the germline ends. The CDR3, as DNA: TGTGCCAGCAGTTACGGGGGCGAGTCCTACAATGAGCAGTTCTTC. Its protein is CASSYGGESYNEQFF.

This rearrangement joins TRBV6-5 to TRBJ1-6; D unclear. The germline V gene has CDR1 MNHEY and CDR2 SVGAGI. V dropped 6 bases and J dropped 8 bases, with 11 bases sitting between them. The CDR3 is 13 amino acids. The CDR3 bases are TGTGCCAGCAGGTTCGACGGGGATTCACCCCTCCACTTT. It codes for CASRFDGDSPLHF.

The chain couples TRBV13 to TRBJ1-1, with D hard to call. The germline V gene encodes CDR1 PRHDT and CDR2 FYEKMQ (reference sequence). The CDR3 contains 11 residues. V was trimmed by 7 bases and J by 11 bases, leaving 14 bases between them. CDR3 amino acids: CASTEGGGAFF. The CDR3, as DNA: TGTGCCAGCACCGAGGGCGGCGGGGCTTTCTTT. The full variable domain, completed using reference TRBV13 and TRBJ1-1, is AAGVIQSPRHLIKEKRETATLKCYPIPRHDTVYWYQQGPGQDPQFLISFYEKMQSDKGSIPDRFSAQQFSDYHSELNMSSLELGDSALYFCASTEGGGAFFGQGTRLTVV.